Each of the 21 T cell receptor beta chains below was sequenced from the same sample in a study of post-analysis software for immune sequencing data. General study points: TRBV5-6, TRBV5-1 and TRBV20-1 were among roughly five TRBV segments more frequent in patients than controls.

Tagging with unique molecular identifiers was a feature of the TCR beta cDNA libraries. TCRdb itself ran the PCR reads through MiXCR, one entry per CDR3 protein. The repertoire has hundreds of thousands of distinct CDR3 sequences, around 40% of them found once; the top ten carry 1.5% to 2%. What these receptors recognize is not known. The material sequenced was blood. Receptors originate from a girl aged 5 to 17 with multiple sclerosis.

CDR3: CASSLSRFYGYTF. The CDR3 DNA sequence: TGTGCCAGCAGTTTATCTCGGTTCTATGGCTACACCTTC. J is TRBJ1-2 and V is TRBV12-3 or TRBV12-4; D unresolved. The CDR3 has 13 amino acids. V lost 2 bases and J 4 bases, leaving 8 bases between the germline ends.

The chain uses TRBV5-1 and TRBJ2-5; possibly TRBD1 or TRBD2 for D (7 bases each). The CDR3 sequence is 14 residues long. CDR1 is SGHRS and CDR2 is YFSETQ in the germline V gene. V was clipped by 7 bases and J by 11 bases, with 24 bases between them. This CDR3 is CASGDGTVGGEQYF. The DNA of the CDR3 is TGCGCCAGCGGAGACGGGACAGTTGGGGGGGAGCAGTACTTC.

The rearrangement joins TRBV11-2 to TRBJ1-1; D gene unclear. The V and J ends lost 5 bases and 0 bases respectively, with 10 bases between them. This CDR3 comprises 14 residues. Germline values: CDR1 SGHAT, CDR2 FQNNGV. In nucleotides, the CDR3 is TGTGCCAGCAGCGGATCAGTCATGAACACTGAAGCTTTCTTT. This sequence encodes CASSGSVMNTEAFF.

The sample holds a few counts of this clonotype. This chain links TRBV20-1 with TRBJ2-5, with D unresolved. CDR1 and CDR2 from the germline V gene are DFQATT and SNEGSKA (reference sequence). The CDR3 loop spans 11 amino acids. V was shortened by 8 bases and J by 1 base, with 8 bases between the two germline ends. The CDR3 nucleotides read TGCAGTCCCTCTACCCAAGAGACCCAGTACTTC. It encodes CSPSTQETQYF.

The CDR3 sequence is CASSFEAGSTDTQYF. CDR3 coding DNA: TGTGCCAGCAGCTTTGAAGCGGGCAGCACAGATACGCAGTATTTT. The chain carries TRBV11-3 and TRBJ2-3; D possibly corresponds to TRBD2 (6 bases). V was clipped by 3 bases and J by 0 bases, with 10 bases between them. CDR1 and CDR2 from the germline V gene are SGHNT and YENEEA. The CDR3 extends over 15 amino acids.

J is TRBJ2-7 and V is TRBV30; D gene ambiguous. The CDR3 is 12 amino acids. CDR1 GTSNPN and CDR2 SVGIG come from the germline V gene (reference sequence). V was pared by 0 bases and J by 1 base, with 4 bases between. The DNA for the CDR3 is TGTGCCTGGAGTGTTCAATCCTACGAGCAGTACTTC. Encoded protein: CAWSVQSYEQYF. Filled out from reference TRBV30 and TRBJ2-7, the complete variable domain reads SQTIHQWPATLVQPVGSPLSLECTVEGTSNPNLYWYRQAAGRGLQLLFYSVGIGQISSEVPQNLSASRPQDRQFILSSKKLLLSDSGFYLCAWSVQSYEQYFGPGTRLTVT.

CDR3 nucleotide sequence: TGTGCCAGCAGTTACGAGGGGAGAGGGAAGAGGGCTTATGGCTACACCTTC. Its protein is CASSYEGRGKRAYGYTF. The genes are TRBV6-5 and TRBJ1-2; D possibly corresponds to TRBD1 (5 bases). Per germline, CDR1 MNHEY and CDR2 SVGAGI. The CDR3 totals 17 residues. Trimming stripped 2 bases from V and 5 bases from J, with 21 bases between.

The chain uses TRBV5-1 and TRBJ2-7, with 9 bases aligning to TRBD1. The CDR3 runs to 14 residues. Germline CDR1 is SGHRS and CDR2 is YFSETQ. V shed 4 bases, J shed 4 bases, and the junction held 6 bases outside the gene matches. This chain's CDR3 is CASSGGQGFYEQYF. The CDR3 DNA sequence: TGCGCCAGCAGCGGTGGACAGGGGTTTTACGAGCAGTACTTC.

This clonotype was seen a single time. J is TRBJ2-1 and V is TRBV12-3 or TRBV12-4, with 7 nucleotides matching TRBD2. This CDR3 spans 15 amino acids. Unmatched junction bases numbered 11, after V lost 7 bases and J lost 5 bases. This CDR3 reads CASTFQAGKDNEQFF. In nucleotides, the CDR3 is TGTGCCAGCACTTTCCAAGCGGGGAAGGACAATGAGCAGTTCTTC.

The rearrangement uses TRBV19 and TRBJ2-7; a possible D gene is TRBD2 (6 bases). The CDR3 has 13 amino acids. V gave up 6 bases and J gave up 3 bases, with 12 bases separating them. Germline CDR1 and CDR2: LNHDA and SQIVND (reference sequence). CDR3 in DNA: TGTGCCAGTAGCCGGTGGGGGGACTACGAGCAGTACTTC. Its translation is CASSRWGDYEQYF.

The chain is built from TRBV7-2 and TRBJ2-3, with TRBD2 identical over 9 bases. V lost 1 base and J lost 6; bases outside the gene matches: 11. This CDR3 has 17 residues. The germline gives CDR1 SGHTA, CDR2 FQGNSA. CDR3 region: CASSLEAAGGPGDTQYF. The DNA of the CDR3 is TGTGCCAGCAGCTTAGAAGCAGCGGGGGGCCCAGGGGATACGCAGTATTTT.

The chain joins TRBV29-1 to TRBJ1-2; D remains ambiguous. From germline, CDR1 is SQVTM and CDR2 ANQGSEA. This CDR3 region has 11 residues. The V end lost 7 bases, the J end lost 7 bases, and 13 bases lay between the germline ends. CDR3 protein: CSAERLFGYTF. CDR3 sequence (DNA): TGCAGCGCCGAGCGCCTTTTTGGCTACACCTTC.

V is TRBV10-3 and J is TRBJ1-5; TRBD1 aligns across 8 bases. Trimming at V came to 3 bases and at J to 3 bases, leaving 7 bases not matched to a gene. From germline, CDR1 is ENHRY and CDR2 SYGVKD. This CDR3 has 16 residues. This CDR3 is CAISDSGTGSNQPQHF. Written as DNA, the CDR3 is TGTGCCATCAGTGACTCCGGGACAGGCTCCAATCAGCCCCAGCATTTT.

V usage is TRBV6-6 and J usage is TRBJ2-1; 12 nucleotides line up with TRBD2. Germline CDR1 MNHNY, CDR2 SVGAGI (reference sequence). The CDR3 runs to 15 residues. With 3 bases clipped from V and 7 bases from J, the junction kept 4 bases outside the gene matches. The CDR3 loop reads CASSYRLAGENEQFF. The CDR3 region has the DNA TGTGCCAGCAGTTATAGACTAGCGGGAGAGAATGAGCAGTTCTTC.

This clonotype has only a few counts. V and J are TRBV12-3 or TRBV12-4 and TRBJ2-7, with D perhaps matching TRBD1 or TRBD2 (5 bases each). The CDR3 runs to 15 residues. Trimming pared 5 bases from V and 0 bases from J, leaving 14 bases between. DNA for the CDR3: TGTGCCAGCAGTCCTGCCGGGACCCTCTCCTACGAGCAGTACTTC. It translates to CASSPAGTLSYEQYF.

This clonotype came up a few times. The chain employs TRBV29-1 and TRBJ1-5; tentatively, D is TRBD1 (5 bases). The germline V gene has CDR1 SQVTM and CDR2 ANQGSEA. The V gene lost 4 bases and the J gene lost 5 bases, with 12 bases spanning the gap. The CDR3 runs 13 residues. The CDR3 sequence: CSVAQGYDQPQHF. CDR3 nucleotide sequence: TGCAGCGTTGCGCAGGGTTATGATCAGCCCCAGCATTTT.

The V and J genes are TRBV20-1 and TRBJ1-1; D call uncertain. The V gene's germline CDR1 is DFQATT and CDR2 SNEGSKA (reference sequence). Trimming left V 7 bases short and J 5 bases short, with 17 bases between. This CDR3 has 13 amino acids. CDR3 sequence: CSVVTPDFTEAFF. CDR3 nucleotide sequence: TGCAGTGTGGTTACCCCGGATTTTACTGAAGCTTTCTTT.

This clonotype was found a few times. At one boundary the junction diverges from the germline segment, which might be a read error. The chain employs TRBV9 and TRBJ2-1; 14 bases map to TRBD2. The CDR3 has 18 residues. Germline V gene data show CDR1 as SGDLS and CDR2 as YYNGEE. CDR3 sequence: CAGSVGGTSGGHGNEQFF. CDR3 coding DNA: TGTGCCGGCAGCGTAGGTGGGACTAGCGGGGGCCACGGAAATGAGCAGTTCTTC.

In its sample, this clonotype was seen a few times. The genes are TRBV9 and TRBJ2-1; D gene unclear. Germline loops: CDR1 SGDLS, CDR2 YYNGEE. The CDR3 consists of 15 residues. V was pared by 4 bases and J by 0 bases, with 11 bases between. The CDR3 DNA is TGTGCCAGCAGCTTCCGCCTGAGCTCCTACAATGAGCAGTTCTTC. The encoded protein is CASSFRLSSYNEQFF.

This clonotype was observed a handful of times. J is TRBJ2-7 and V is TRBV20-1, with TRBD2 matching over 11 bases. Looked up from germline, CDR1 is DFQATT and CDR2 is SNEGSKA (reference sequence). This CDR3 is 13 amino acids long. With V trimmed by 6 bases and J by 2 bases, 3 bases remained unmatched. The CDR3 DNA sequence: TGCAGTGCAGTACTAGCGGGGGCCTACGAGCAGTACTTC. It encodes CSAVLAGAYEQYF.

V gene TRBV12-3 or TRBV12-4 combines with J gene TRBJ2-1, with 7 bases aligning to TRBD2. This CDR3 is built from 15 residues. V dropped 7 bases and J dropped 5; count of bases not matched to a gene: 11. CDR3 sequence (DNA): TGTGCCAGCACCCAAGGCGGGGGATTGAACAATGAGCAGTTCTTC. Translating it yields CASTQGGGLNNEQFF.